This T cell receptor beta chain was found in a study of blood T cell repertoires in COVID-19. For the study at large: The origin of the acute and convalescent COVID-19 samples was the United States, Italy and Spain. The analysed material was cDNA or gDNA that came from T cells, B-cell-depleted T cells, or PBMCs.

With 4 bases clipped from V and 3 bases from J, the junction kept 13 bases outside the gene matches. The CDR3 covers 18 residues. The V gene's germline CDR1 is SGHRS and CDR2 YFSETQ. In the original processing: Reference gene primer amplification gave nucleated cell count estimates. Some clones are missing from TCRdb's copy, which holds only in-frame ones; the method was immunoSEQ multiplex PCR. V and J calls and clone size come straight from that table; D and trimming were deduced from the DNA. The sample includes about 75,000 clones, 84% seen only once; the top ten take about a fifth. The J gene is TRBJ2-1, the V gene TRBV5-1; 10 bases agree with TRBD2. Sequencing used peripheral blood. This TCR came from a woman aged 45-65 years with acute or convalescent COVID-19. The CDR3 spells CASSGNIAGGKDYNEQFF. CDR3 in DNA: TGCGCCAGCAGCGGCAACATAGCGGGGGGAAAAGACTACAATGAGCAGTTCTTC.